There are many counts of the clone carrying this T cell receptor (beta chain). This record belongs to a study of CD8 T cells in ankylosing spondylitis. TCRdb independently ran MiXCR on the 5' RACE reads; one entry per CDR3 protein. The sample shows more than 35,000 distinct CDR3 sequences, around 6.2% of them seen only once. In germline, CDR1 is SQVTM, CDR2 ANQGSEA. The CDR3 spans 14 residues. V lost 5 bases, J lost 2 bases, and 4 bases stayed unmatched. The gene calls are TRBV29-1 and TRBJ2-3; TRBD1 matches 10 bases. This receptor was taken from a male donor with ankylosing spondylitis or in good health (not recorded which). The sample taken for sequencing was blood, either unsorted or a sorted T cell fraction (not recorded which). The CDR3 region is CSVRDRGVTDTQYF. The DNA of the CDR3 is TGCAGCGTTCGGGACAGGGGAGTCACAGATACGCAGTATTTT.